These T cell receptor beta chains were read from a single sample in a study of regulatory T cells in long-lasting Graves disease. TCRdb reanalysed the multiplex PCR reads using MiXCR and keeps one entry per CDR3 protein. The sample lists nearly 350,000 distinct CDR3 sequences; around a fifth were seen once. This sample comprised peripheral blood mononuclear cells (PBMCs), obtained when the disease was refractory, from a patient treated with antithyroid drugs. These receptors originate from a female donor with Graves disease. The CDR3 runs from the conserved cysteine through the conserved F or W. The D gene is left open where the match is weak. A row's size may be missing; if present it is once, few, many or a size class.

CDR3 length,J gene,V gene,clone size,D gene,CDR3 DNA,CDR3 protein
13,TRBJ2-7,TRBV11-3,few,.,TGTGCCAGCAGCTTAGATGACAGCTACGAGCAGTACTTC,CASSLDDSYEQYF
16,TRBJ2-5,TRBV9,.,TRBD1,TGTGCCAGCAGCTCGAGGCCCGGGACAGTGAAAGAGACCCAGTACTTC,CASSSRPGTVKETQYF
14,TRBJ2-1,TRBV7-8,many,.,TGTGCCAGCAGCTGGTTAGCGTCCCACAATGAGCAGTTCTTC,CASSWLASHNEQFF
16,TRBJ1-4,TRBV6-2/TRBV6-3,.,.,TGTGCCAGCAGCCGAAGGGACACATCAACTAATGAAAAACTGTTTTTT,CASSRRDTSTNEKLFF
14,TRBJ1-2,TRBV7-3,many,TRBD1,TGTGCCAGCAGCGCAGGGACAGGGGACGATGGCTACACCTTC,CASSAGTGDDGYTF
15,TRBJ2-5,TRBV5-4,few,TRBD1,TGTGCCAGCAGCTTCGAAGACAGGGGATGGGAGACCCAGTACTTC,CASSFEDRGWETQYF
15,TRBJ2-7,TRBV27,.,.,.,CASSFLETGGAEQYF
18,TRBJ1-2,TRBV12-3/TRBV12-4,many,.,TGTGCCAGCAGTTTGGCGAGGGACGTAGGAAAAGCCCTCTATGGCTACACCTTC,CASSLARDVGKALYGYTF
18,TRBJ2-7,TRBV6-1,many,TRBD1,TGTGCCAGCAGCCCCCTGAGAACTGGTGGACAGGGGGGCTACGGGCAGTACTTC,CASSPLRTGGQGGYGQYF
15,TRBJ2-7,TRBV6-1,many,.,TGTGCCAGCAGTAGCCGGGACACGGTACCCTACGAGCAGTACTTC,CASSSRDTVPYEQYF
17,TRBJ2-1,TRBV6-1,.,TRBD2,TGTGCCAGCAGTGAAGCATGGACTAGCGGGACCTACAATGAGCAGTTCTTC,CASSEAWTSGTYNEQFF
17,TRBJ1-6,TRBV9,few,TRBD1,TGTGCCAGCAGCCCCGATGCTGGGACAGGCTATAATTCACCCCTCCACTTT,CASSPDAGTGYNSPLHF
14,TRBJ1-5,TRBV12-3/TRBV12-4,many,.,TGTGCCAGCGCCTTGGGTTTAGGGAATCAGCCCCAGCATTTT,CASALGLGNQPQHF
13,TRBJ2-7,TRBV5-1,many,.,TGCGCCAGCAGCTTACGGGAGAGGGGCGAGCAGTACTTC,CASSLRERGEQYF
19,TRBJ2-5,TRBV19,.,TRBD2,TGTGCCAGTAGTATAGCTGGGACTAGCGGGAGCGTGACAAGAGAGACCCAGTACTTC,CASSIAGTSGSVTRETQYF
14,TRBJ1-5,TRBV10-3,.,.,TGTGCCATCAGTGAGCGAGGTGGCAATCAGCCCCAGCATTTT,CAISERGGNQPQHF
15,TRBJ1-2,TRBV20-1,few,TRBD1,TGCAGTGCTAGAGATCGGGACAGGGGGATCGAAGGCTACACCTTC,CSARDRDRGIEGYTF
13,TRBJ1-2,TRBV9,.,.,TGTGCCAGCAGCGTAGGCGGGCGGAGTGGCTACACCTTC,CASSVGGRSGYTF
15,TRBJ2-7,TRBV29-1,.,TRBD2,TGCAGTGCTAGCCTCTGGCGGGAGATTCCCTACGAGCAGTACTTC,CSASLWREIPYEQYF
16,TRBJ2-2,TRBV24-1,.,.,TGTGCCACCACCCCACTCCCGGAGACGAACACCGGGGAGCTGTCTTTT,CATTPLPETNTGELSF
14,TRBJ1-6,TRBV10-2,few,.,TGCGCCAGCAGTGCTGCGGGGGATAATTCACCCCTCCACTTT,CASSAAGDNSPLHF
13,TRBJ1-5,TRBV4-3,.,.,TGCGCCAGCAGCCAGGAGGCAACGCAGCCCCAGCATTTT,CASSQEATQPQHF
13,TRBJ1-6,TRBV7-9,few,.,TGTGCCAGCGGCCGAGGGGATAATTCACCCCTCCACTTT,CASGRGDNSPLHF
14,TRBJ1-5,TRBV5-1,.,.,TGCGCCAGCAGCTTGGGGGCAGGGATTGAGCCCCAGCATTTT,CASSLGAGIEPQHF
14,TRBJ2-2,TRBV29-1,.,.,TGCAGCGTTAGAGAAAACCGGAACACCGGGGAGCTGTTTTTT,CSVRENRNTGELFF
13,TRBJ2-7,TRBV30,many,TRBD1,TGTGCCGGAAACAGGGGGCACTACTACGAGCAGTACTTC,CAGNRGHYYEQYF
14,TRBJ1-5,TRBV28,many,.,TGTGCCAGCAGTAAAAGTTTCAGCAATCAGCCCCAGCATTTT,CASSKSFSNQPQHF
13,TRBJ1-2,TRBV12-3/TRBV12-4,many,.,TGTGCCAGCAGTTCCCTGGGCGGGCATGGCTACACCTTC,CASSSLGGHGYTF
14,TRBJ2-2,TRBV5-1,many,.,TGCGCCAGCAGCTTGGATGCGAACACCGGGGAGCTGTTTTTT,CASSLDANTGELFF
17,TRBJ2-2,TRBV6-5,.,TRBD2,TGTGCCAGCAGTTACTCATCGGCTAGCGGAAACACCGGGGAGCTGTTTTTT,CASSYSSASGNTGELFF